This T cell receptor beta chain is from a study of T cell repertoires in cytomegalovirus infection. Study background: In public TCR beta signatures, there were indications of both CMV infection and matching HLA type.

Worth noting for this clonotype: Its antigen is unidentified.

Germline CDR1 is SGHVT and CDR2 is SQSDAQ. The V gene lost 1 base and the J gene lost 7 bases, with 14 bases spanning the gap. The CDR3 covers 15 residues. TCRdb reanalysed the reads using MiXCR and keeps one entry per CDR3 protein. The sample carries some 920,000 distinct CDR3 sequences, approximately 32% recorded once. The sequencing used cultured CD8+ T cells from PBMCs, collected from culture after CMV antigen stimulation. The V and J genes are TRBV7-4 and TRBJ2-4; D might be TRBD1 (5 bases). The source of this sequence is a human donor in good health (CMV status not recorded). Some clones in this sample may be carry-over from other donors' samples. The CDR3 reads CASSLVATDHNIQYF. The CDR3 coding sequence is TGTGCCAGCAGCTTAGTCGCGACAGACCATAACATTCAGTACTTC.